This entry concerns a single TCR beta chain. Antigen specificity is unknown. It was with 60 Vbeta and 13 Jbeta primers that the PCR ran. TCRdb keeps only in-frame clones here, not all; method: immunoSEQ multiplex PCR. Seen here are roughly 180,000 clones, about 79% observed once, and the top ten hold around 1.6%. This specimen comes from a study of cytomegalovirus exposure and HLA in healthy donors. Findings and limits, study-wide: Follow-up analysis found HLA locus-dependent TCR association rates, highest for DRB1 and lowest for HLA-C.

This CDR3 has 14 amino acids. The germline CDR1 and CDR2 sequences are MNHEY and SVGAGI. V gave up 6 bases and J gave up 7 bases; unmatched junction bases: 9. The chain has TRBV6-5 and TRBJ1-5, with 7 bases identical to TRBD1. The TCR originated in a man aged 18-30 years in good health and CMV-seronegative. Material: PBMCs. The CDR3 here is CASSLDRVEQPQHF. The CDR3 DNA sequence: TGTGCCAGCAGCCTCGACAGGGTGGAGCAGCCCCAGCATTTT.